This T cell receptor beta chain originates from a study of T-cell memory formation after mild COVID-19. About the research overall: Among the donors, TCR clusters were largely specific to each donor.

Broader study findings: SARS-CoV-2 specificity of second-wave clones peaking day 37 was unconfirmed.

Points on this clonotype: Its specificity is not known.

MiXCR, applied by TCRdb to the 5' RACE reads, yields one record per CDR3 protein. The data contain approximately 260,000 distinct CDR3 sequences, around 17% of them singletons. Trimming took off 7 bases at V and 7 bases at J, with 16 bases between the two ends. This CDR3 is built from 13 residues. CDR1 is MNHEY, CDR2 SVGAGI, per germline. This TCR came from a man younger than 30 who had mild COVID-19 (a few samples of this study predate the infection). Cell type and time point are not known. Sequenced sample: PBMCs or a T cell subset sorted from them (not recorded which). This chain uses TRBV6-5 with TRBJ1-2; tentative D call: TRBD1 (5 bases). The CDR3 DNA follows: TGTGCCAGCAATGATCCGGGGGGAGGTGGCTACACCTTC. It translates to CASNDPGGGGYTF.